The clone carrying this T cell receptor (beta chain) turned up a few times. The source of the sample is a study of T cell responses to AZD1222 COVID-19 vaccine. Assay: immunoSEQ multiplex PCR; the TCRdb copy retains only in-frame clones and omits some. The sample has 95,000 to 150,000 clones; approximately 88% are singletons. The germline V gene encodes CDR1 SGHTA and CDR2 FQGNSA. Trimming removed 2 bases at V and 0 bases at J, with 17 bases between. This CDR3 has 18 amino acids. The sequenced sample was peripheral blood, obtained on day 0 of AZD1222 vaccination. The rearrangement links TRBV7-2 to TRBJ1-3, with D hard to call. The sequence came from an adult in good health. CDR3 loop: CASSLRRVQGNSGNTIYF. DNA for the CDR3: TGTGCCAGCAGCTTAAGGCGTGTACAAGGAAACTCTGGAAACACCATATATTTT.